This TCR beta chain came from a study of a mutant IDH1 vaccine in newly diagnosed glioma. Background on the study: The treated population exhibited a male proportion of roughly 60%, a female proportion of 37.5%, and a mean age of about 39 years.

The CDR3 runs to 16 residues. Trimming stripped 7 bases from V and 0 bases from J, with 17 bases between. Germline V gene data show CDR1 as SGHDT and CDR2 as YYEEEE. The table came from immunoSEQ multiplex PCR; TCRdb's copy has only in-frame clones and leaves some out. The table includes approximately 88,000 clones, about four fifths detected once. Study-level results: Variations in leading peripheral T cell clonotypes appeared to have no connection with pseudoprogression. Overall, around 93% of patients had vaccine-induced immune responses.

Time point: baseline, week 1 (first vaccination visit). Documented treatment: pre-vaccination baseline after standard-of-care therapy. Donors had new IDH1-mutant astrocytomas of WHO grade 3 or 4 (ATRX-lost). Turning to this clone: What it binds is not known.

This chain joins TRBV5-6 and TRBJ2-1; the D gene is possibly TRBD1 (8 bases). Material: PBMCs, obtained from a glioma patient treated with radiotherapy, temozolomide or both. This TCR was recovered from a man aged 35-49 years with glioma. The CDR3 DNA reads TGTGCCAGCCTCTTACAGGGGGGGGACTCCTACAATGAGCAGTTCTTC. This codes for CASLLQGGDSYNEQFF.